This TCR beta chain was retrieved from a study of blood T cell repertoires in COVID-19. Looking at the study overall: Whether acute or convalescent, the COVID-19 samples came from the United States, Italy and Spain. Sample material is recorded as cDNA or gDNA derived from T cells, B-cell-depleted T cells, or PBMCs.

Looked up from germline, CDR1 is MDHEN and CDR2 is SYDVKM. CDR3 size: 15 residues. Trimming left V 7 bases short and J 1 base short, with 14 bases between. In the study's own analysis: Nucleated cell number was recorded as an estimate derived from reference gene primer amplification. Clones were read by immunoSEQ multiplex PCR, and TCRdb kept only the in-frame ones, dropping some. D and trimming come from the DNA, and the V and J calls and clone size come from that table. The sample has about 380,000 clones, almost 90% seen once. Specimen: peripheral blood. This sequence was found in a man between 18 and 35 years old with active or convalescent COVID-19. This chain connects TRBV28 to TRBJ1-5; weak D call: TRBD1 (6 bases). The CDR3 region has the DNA TGTGCCAGCACCATAACAGGGTTAAGCAATCAGCCCCAGCATTTT. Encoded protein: CASTITGLSNQPQHF. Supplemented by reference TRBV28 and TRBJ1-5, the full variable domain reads DVKVTQSSRYLVKRTGEKVFLECVQDMDHENMFWYRQDPGLGLRLIYFSYDVKMKEKGDIPEGYSVSREKKERFSLILESASTNQTSMYLCASTITGLSNQPQHFGDGTRLSIL.